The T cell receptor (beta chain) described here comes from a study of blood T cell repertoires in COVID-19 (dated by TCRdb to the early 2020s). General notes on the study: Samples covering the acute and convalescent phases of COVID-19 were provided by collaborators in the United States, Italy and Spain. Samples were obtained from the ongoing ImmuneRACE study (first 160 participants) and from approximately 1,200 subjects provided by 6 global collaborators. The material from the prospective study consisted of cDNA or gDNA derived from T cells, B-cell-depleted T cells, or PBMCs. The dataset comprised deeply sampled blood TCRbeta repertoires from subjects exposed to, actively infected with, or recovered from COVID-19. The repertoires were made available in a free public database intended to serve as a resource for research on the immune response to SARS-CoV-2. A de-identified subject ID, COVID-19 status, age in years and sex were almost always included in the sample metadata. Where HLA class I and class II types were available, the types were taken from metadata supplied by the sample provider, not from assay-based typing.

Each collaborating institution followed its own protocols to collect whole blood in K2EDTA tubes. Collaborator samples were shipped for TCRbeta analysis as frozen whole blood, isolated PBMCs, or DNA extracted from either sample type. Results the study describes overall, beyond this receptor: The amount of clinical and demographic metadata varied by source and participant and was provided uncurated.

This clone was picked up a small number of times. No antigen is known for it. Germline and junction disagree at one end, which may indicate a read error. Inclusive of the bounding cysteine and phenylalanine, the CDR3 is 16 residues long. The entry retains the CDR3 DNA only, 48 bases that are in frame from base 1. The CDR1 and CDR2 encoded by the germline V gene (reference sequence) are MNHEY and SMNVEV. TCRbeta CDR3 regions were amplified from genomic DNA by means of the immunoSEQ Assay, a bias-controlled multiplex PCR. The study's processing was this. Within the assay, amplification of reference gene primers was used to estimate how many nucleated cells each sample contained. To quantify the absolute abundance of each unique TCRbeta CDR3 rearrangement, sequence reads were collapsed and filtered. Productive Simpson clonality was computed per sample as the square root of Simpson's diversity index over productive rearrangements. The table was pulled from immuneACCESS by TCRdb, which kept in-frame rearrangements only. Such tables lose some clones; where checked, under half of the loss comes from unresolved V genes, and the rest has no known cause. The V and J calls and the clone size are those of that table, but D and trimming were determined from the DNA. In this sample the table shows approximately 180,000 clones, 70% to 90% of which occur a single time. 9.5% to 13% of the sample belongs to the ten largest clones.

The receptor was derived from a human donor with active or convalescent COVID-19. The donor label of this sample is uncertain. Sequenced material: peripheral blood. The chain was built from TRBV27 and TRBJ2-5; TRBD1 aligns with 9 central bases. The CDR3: CASRLFGTGLQETQYF. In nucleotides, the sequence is TGTGCCAGCAGGTTATTTGGGACAGGGCTCCAAGAGACCCAGTACTTC.